The present T cell receptor (beta chain) was sequenced within a study of siplizumab effects on memory and regulatory T cells. Study results and caveats: Naive T cells appeared more diverse than memory cells and seemed to be major alloresponse contributors. Memory cells that were CD4+ and unstimulated gave rise to alloreactive sequences, which siplizumab significantly reduced.

The assay looked at roughly 9.4 x 10^4 TCR templates in each sample. Profiling relied on immunoSEQ multiplex PCR, and the TCRdb table lists in-frame clones only, not all of them. The top ten clones hold 0.14% to 0.15% of a sample with about 100,000 clones, 91% of them seen once. With respect to this clone: Its antigen is undetermined.

Trimming cost V 7 bases and J 6 bases, with 16 bases left between them. In germline, CDR1 is SGHVS, CDR2 FNYEAQ. There are 13 residues in the CDR3. This receptor was obtained from a human donor in good health. The specimen was CD4+ T cells sorted from blood. The gene calls are TRBV7-6 and TRBJ2-7; weak D call: TRBD1 (6 bases). CDR3 bases: TGTGCCAGCACCCTCAACAGGGAAGGCGAGCAGTACTTC. Amino acid sequence: CASTLNREGEQYF.